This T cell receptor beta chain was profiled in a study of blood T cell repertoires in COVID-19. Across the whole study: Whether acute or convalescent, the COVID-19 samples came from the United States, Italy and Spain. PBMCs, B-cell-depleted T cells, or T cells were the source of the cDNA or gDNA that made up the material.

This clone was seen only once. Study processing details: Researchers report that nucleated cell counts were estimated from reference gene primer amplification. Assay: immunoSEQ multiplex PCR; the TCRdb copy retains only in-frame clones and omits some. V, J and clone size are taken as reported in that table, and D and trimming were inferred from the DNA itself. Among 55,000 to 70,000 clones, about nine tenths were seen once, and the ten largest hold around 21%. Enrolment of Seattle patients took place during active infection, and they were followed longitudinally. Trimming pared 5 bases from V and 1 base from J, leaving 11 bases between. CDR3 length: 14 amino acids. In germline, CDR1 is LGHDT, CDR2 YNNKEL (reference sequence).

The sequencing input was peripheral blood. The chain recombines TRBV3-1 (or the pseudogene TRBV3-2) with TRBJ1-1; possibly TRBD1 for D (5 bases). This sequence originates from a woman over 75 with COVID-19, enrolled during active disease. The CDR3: CASSKAGPNTEAFF. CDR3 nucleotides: TGTGCCAGCAGCAAAGCAGGGCCGAACACTGAAGCTTTCTTT.